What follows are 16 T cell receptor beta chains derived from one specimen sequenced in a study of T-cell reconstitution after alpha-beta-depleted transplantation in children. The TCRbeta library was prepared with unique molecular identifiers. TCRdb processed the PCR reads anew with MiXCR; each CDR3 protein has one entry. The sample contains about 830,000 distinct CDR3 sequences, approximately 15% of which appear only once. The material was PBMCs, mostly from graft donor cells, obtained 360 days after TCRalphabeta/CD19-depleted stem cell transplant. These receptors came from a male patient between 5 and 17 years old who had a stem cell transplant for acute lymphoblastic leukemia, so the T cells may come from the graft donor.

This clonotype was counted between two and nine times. The CDR3 nucleotides read TGCAGTGCTAGCCGGACAGGGGGCAGTTGGACCGGGGAGCTGTTTTTT. This translates into CSASRTGGSWTGELFF. V usage is TRBV20-1 and J usage is TRBJ2-2; 11 positions match TRBD1. This CDR3 has 16 amino acids. J lost 5 bases, V lost 3 bases, and 8 bases had no gene match. Germline CDR1 reads DFQATT; CDR2 reads SNEGSKA (reference sequence).

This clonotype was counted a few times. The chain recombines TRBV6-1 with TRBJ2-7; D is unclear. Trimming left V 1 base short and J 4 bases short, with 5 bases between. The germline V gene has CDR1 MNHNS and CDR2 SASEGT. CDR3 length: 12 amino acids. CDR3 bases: TGTGCCAGCAGTGAAGAAAGATACGAGCAGTACTTC. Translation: CASSEERYEQYF.

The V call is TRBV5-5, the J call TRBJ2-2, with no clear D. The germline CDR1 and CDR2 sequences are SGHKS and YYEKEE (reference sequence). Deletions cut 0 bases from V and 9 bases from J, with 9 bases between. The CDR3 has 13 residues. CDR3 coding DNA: TGTGCCAGCAGCTTGGTGGTGGATCGGGAGCTGTTTTTT. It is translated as CASSLVVDRELFF.

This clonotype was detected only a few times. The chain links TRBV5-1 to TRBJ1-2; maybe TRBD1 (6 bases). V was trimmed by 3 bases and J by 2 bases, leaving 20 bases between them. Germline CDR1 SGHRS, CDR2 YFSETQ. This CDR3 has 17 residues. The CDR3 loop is CASSSQGTTNVNYGYTF. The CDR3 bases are TGCGCCAGCAGCTCTCAGGGGACCACTAACGTAAACTATGGCTACACCTTC.

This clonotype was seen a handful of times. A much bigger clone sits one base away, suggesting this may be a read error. The CDR3 DNA is TGTGCCAGCAGCTTTAGCGGGAACACAGATACGCAGTATTTT. Translation: CASSFSGNTDTQYF. The chain recombines TRBV7-3 with TRBJ2-3; 8 nucleotides line up with TRBD2. The CDR3 runs 14 residues. Germline V lookup: CDR1 SGHTA, CDR2 FQGTGA. The junction had 1 base not matched to a gene; V was cut back by 3 bases and J by 2 bases.

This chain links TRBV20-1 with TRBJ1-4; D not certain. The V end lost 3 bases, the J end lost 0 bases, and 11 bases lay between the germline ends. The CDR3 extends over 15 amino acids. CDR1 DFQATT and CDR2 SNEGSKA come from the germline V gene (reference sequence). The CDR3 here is CSARLRIATNEKLFF. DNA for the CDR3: TGCAGTGCTAGGCTTAGGATTGCAACTAATGAAAAACTGTTTTTT.

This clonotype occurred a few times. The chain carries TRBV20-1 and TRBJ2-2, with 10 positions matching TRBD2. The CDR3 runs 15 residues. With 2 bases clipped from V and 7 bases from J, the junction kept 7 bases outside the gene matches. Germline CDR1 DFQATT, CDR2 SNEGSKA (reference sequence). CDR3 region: CSARKAGGPIGELFF. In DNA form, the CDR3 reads TGCAGTGCTAGAAAAGCGGGAGGGCCTATCGGGGAGCTGTTTTTT.

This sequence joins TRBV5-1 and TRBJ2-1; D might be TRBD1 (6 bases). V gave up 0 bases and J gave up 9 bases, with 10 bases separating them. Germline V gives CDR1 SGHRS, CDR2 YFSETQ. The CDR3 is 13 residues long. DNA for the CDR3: TGCGCCAGCAGCTTGGAGGGGGTTAGTGAGCAGTTCTTC. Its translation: CASSLEGVSEQFF.

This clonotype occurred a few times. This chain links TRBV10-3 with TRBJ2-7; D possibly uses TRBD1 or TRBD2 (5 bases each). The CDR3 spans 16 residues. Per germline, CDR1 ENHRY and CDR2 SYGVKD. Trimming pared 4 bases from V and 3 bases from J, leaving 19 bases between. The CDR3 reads CAISAPPYRDGYEQYF. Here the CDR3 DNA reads TGTGCCATCAGTGCCCCTCCTTACCGGGACGGCTACGAGCAGTACTTC.

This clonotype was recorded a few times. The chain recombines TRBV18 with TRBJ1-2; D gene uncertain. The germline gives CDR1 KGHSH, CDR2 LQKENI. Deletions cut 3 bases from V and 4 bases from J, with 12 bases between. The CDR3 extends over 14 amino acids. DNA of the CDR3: TGTGCCAGCTCACCTCCCGGACGGCTCTATGGCTACACCTTC. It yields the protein CASSPPGRLYGYTF. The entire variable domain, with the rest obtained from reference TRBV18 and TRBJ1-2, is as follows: NAGVMQNPRHLVRRRGQEARLRCSPMKGHSHVYWYRQLPEEGLKFMVYLQKENIIDESGMPKERFSAEFPKEGPSILRIQQVVRGDSAAYFCASSPPGRLYGYTFGSGTRLTVV.

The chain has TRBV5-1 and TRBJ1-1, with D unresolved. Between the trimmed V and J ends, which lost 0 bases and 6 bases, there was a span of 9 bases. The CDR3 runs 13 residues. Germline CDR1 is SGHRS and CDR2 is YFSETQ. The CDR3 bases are TGCGCCAGCAGCTTGGCCCGGATCTCTGAAGCTTTCTTT. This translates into CASSLARISEAFF.

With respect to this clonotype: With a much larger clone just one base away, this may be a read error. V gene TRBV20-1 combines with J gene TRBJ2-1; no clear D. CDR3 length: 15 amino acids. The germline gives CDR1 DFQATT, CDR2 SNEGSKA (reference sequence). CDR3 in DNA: TGCTGTGCTAGAGGTCCAGGTACGGCCTACAATGAGCAGTTCTTC. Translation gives CCARGPGTAYNEQFF.

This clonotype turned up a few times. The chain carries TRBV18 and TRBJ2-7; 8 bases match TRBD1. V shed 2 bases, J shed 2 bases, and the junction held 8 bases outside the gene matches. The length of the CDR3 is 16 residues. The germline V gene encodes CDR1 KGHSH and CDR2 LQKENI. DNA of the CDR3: TGTGCCAGCTCACCAACCTCAGGGGGCGGCACCTACGAGCAGTACTTC. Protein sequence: CASSPTSGGGTYEQYF.

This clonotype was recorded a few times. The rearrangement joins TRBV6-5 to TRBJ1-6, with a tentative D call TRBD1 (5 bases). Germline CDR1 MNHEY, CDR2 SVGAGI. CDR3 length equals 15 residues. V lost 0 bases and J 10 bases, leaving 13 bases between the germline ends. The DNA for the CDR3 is TGTGCCAGCAGTTACTCTGGGACGGTTGTATCACCCCTCCACTTT. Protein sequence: CASSYSGTVVSPLHF.

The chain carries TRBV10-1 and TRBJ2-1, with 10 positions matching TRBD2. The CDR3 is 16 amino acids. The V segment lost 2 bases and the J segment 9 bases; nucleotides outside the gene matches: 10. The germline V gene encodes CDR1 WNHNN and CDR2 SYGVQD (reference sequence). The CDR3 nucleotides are TGCGCCAGCAGTGAGCCCCGTCTAGCGGGAGATTGTGAGCAGTTCTTC. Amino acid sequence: CASSEPRLAGDCEQFF.

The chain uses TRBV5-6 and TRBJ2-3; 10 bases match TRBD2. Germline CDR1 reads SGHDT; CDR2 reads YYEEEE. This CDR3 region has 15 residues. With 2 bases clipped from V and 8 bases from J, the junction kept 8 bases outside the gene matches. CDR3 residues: CASSFSGGLSSTQYF. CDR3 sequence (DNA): TGTGCCAGCAGCTTTAGCGGGGGGCTAAGTAGTACGCAGTATTTT.